Detailed here is one T cell receptor (beta chain). The CDR3 is made up of 17 amino acids. Germline V gene data show CDR1 as SGHRS and CDR2 as YFSETQ. V trimming: 3 bases; J trimming: 3 bases; junction bases outside the gene matches: 10. The sample originates from a study of blood T cell repertoires in COVID-19. Two negative PCRs, clearance, or symptom resolution were required of recovered Cohort 3 donors. Clones were sequenced by immunoSEQ multiplex PCR, and TCRdb holds only the in-frame ones, with some missing. The repertoire holds 150,000 or so clones, over 80% seen once, with 10% to 15% in the top ten.

This TCR was sampled from a woman aged 60-75 years who had recovered from COVID-19. The sample was PBMCs or T cells enriched from blood (not recorded which). The gene calls are TRBV5-1 and TRBJ2-3; TRBD2 matches 10 bases. The chain's CDR3 is CASSSGTSAGETDTQYF. The CDR3 nucleotides are TGCGCCAGCAGCTCCGGGACTAGCGCGGGGGAGACAGATACGCAGTATTTT.